A selection of T cell receptor beta chains follows, all from one sample in a study of blood T cell repertoires in COVID-19. Method: immunoSEQ multiplex PCR; TCRdb's copy keeps in-frame clones and lacks some. The sample contains 150,000 to 200,000 clones, approximately 82% of which appear only once. The sequenced sample was PBMCs or T cells enriched from blood (not recorded which). The origin of the receptors is a man in his sixties who had recovered from COVID-19. The CDR3 runs from the conserved cysteine through the conserved F or W. Each record gives: V gene, CDR3 protein.

TRBV28,CASSYRTGNTIYF
TRBV5-1,CASSLWGQNTEAFF
TRBV28,CASSPGGRETQYF
TRBV2,CASRETGNYGYTF
TRBV4-1,CASSQRQGTNEQYF
TRBV28,CASSPSGTGRQNEQFF
TRBV7-9,CASSRSLTEGPDTQYF
TRBV6-5,CASSRGQGASGYTF
TRBV28,CASSLGGNYGYTF
TRBV24-1,CATSRDRVSFNEQFF
TRBV18,CASSPERTGTYNSPLHF
TRBV11-3,CASSLSLNTGELFF
TRBV28,CASSLHGTARDTQYF
TRBV11-1,CASSLAASYNEQFF
TRBV21-1,CASQVPHDRAHSYEQYF
TRBV19,CASSIGRAGGLSYNEQFF
TRBV27,CASSTPRDRHNEQFF
TRBV6-5,CASSLDRASNQPQHF
TRBV6-5,CASNRELNTEAFF
TRBV14,CASSQVYGSGEQYF
TRBV21-1,CASSKGGTDTQYF
TRBV14,CASSPPGGRGSSEAFF
TRBV5-1,CASTVDRSSGNTIYF
TRBV29-1,CSAAEGLLAGTDTQYF
TRBV6-5,CASSYSTGGDTDTQYF
TRBV12-5,CASAVGQGAGYEQYF
TRBV24-1,CATSNRGLQNEQFF
TRBV7-3,CASSVSTGTPIFNYGYTF
TRBV5-1,CASSWTGGLSSYEQYF
TRBV5-6,CASSFYPSRHEQYF
TRBV7-2,CASSSTYYYEQYF
TRBV19,CASSKTSSTDTQYF
TRBV5-4,CASSFWTGMGPLHF
TRBV5-1,CASSTSGTDKETQYF
TRBV4-2,CASSVRAGDSYEQYF
TRBV11-2,CASSPNRGTEYEQYF
TRBV28,CASSTRRGWSNQPQHF
TRBV6-5,CASRDRLATYNEQFF
TRBV28,CASSFRGGYTF
TRBV7-3,CASSLVAGGPNEQFF
TRBV27,CASSLMTQGDHEQYF
TRBV27,CASSLLSGRRNEQFF
TRBV7-9,CASSPGTYYEAFF
TRBV28,CASSSPPGDTQYF
TRBV7-9,CASSPTGGNEQYF
TRBV5-6,CASSLRTRYEQYF
TRBV9,CASSVDTQVSGNTIYF
TRBV6-2/TRBV6-3,CASSYPPTSGGSYNEQFF